This is a list of T cell receptor beta chains from one sample in a study of blood T cells in healthy people across ages. TCRdb re-analysed the 5' RACE reads in MiXCR, keeping a single row per CDR3 protein. This sample has about 1.4 million distinct CDR3 sequences, with 45% to 70% found just once. The sample consisted of blood. These receptors were collected from a man aged 18 to 30 in good health. Each CDR3 is given with its conserved first and last residue. The D gene is left open where the match is weak. Clone size, where shown, is once, few, many, or a class for clones that have expanded.

>NA|NA|TRBJ2-1|TRBV4-1
TGCGCCAGCAGCCAAGAAAGTCCGTCCCTGGACTCCTACAATGAGCAGTTCTTC
CASSQESPSLDSYNEQFF
>NA|TRBD2|TRBJ2-1|TRBV20-1
TGCAGTGCTAGAAAGACTAGCGGGAGGGCGGTGGGTGAGCAGTTCTTC
CSARKTSGRAVGEQFF
>few|NA|TRBJ1-2|TRBV29-1
TGCAGCGTTATCCCGGAGGCACATATGGCCTACACCTTC
CSVIPEAHMAYTF
>NA|NA|TRBJ2-3|TRBV12-3/TRBV12-4
TGTGCCAGCAGTTTGGAGGAGTGGAGACCAGATACGCAGTATTTT
CASSLEEWRPDTQYF
>NA|TRBD2|TRBJ2-7|TRBV20-1
TGCAGTGCCTGGCCGGGACTAGCGGGACCGGCGACCCACGAGCAGTACTTC
CSAWPGLAGPATHEQYF
>once|NA|TRBJ1-2|TRBV2
TGTGCCAGCTGGACGGTCTATGGCTACACCTTC
CASWTVYGYTF
>few|NA|TRBJ2-3|TRBV27
TGTGCCAGCAGTGGCTTTCCCACAGATACGCAGTATTTT
CASSGFPTDTQYF
>NA|TRBD1|TRBJ2-7|TRBV10-3
TGTGCCATCAGCGAAGTCAGGTATGGGACAGGGAAGGAGCAGTACTTC
CAISEVRYGTGKEQYF
>NA|TRBD1|TRBJ1-5|TRBV6-2/TRBV6-3
TGTGCCAGCAGTTACTCGACAGGGGGACTCCCGACGCAGCCCCAGCATTTT
CASSYSTGGLPTQPQHF
>NA|TRBD1|TRBJ1-1|TRBV6-4
TGTGCCAGCAGGGGGGACAGATTGAACACTGAACCTTTCTTT
CASRGDRLNTEPFF
>NA|NA|TRBJ2-7|TRBV29-1
TGCAGCGTTGAAGGTAGATGGGGGGACGAGCAGTACTTC
CSVEGRWGDEQYF
>few|NA|TRBJ2-6|TRBV27
TGTGCCAGCACCATGGGGACGAGCGGGGCCAACGTCCTGACTTTC
CASTMGTSGANVLTF
>NA|TRBD2|TRBJ2-1|TRBV11-1
TGTGCCAGCAGTTTTAGCGGGAGCGGAGACAATGAGCAGTTCTTC
CASSFSGSGDNEQFF
>NA|TRBD2|TRBJ2-7|TRBV7-9
TGTGCCAGCGAACGAGAGCGGGAGTATCGCGAGCAGTACTTC
CASEREREYREQYF
>once|TRBD2|TRBJ2-7|TRBV7-9
TGTGCCAGCAGCGACCGACTAGCGGGAGGAGAGTCCTACGAGCAGTACTTC
CASSDRLAGGESYEQYF
>few|TRBD1|TRBJ1-1|TRBV5-1
TGCGCCAGCAGCTTCGGCAGGGGGCACGGCACTGAAGCTTTCTTT
CASSFGRGHGTEAFF
>few|NA|TRBJ2-6|TRBV7-9
TGTGCCAGCAGCTCACAGGGAATTGAGACTGGGGCCAACGTCCTGACTTTC
CASSSQGIETGANVLTF
>NA|TRBD1|TRBJ1-2|TRBV5-1
TGCGCCAGCAGCTGGACGACAGGGGACTATGGCTACACCTTC
CASSWTTGDYGYTF
>few|TRBD2|TRBJ2-2|TRBV4-2
TGTGCCAGCAGCCAAGATAGCGGGGGAAACACCGGGGAGCTGTTTTTT
CASSQDSGGNTGELFF
>NA|TRBD1|TRBJ1-5|TRBV20-1
TGCAGTGCTAGGCAGGGGGATCAGCCCCAGCATTTT
CSARQGDQPQHF
>NA|TRBD2|TRBJ2-5|TRBV3-1
TGTGCCAGCAGCCAAGAGACGACGCGGGAGCCCCAAGAGACCCAGTACTTC
CASSQETTREPQETQYF
>NA|NA|TRBJ2-5|TRBV28
TGTGCCAGCAGTTTCGGCCTAAAAGAGACCCAGTACTTC
CASSFGLKETQYF
>once|NA|TRBJ2-7|TRBV7-9
TGTGCCGGCAGCTTAGTGTCAGGCCTCTCCTACGAGCAGTACTTC
CAGSLVSGLSYEQYF
>NA|NA|TRBJ1-3|TRBV29-1
TGCAGCGTTGCTACAGATCTAGTAAACACCATATATTTT
CSVATDLVNTIYF
>NA|TRBD2|TRBJ2-5|TRBV27
TGTGCCAGCAGATCCGGGACTAGCGGGAGGGCTGGGGAGACCCAGTACTTC
CASRSGTSGRAGETQYF
>NA|NA|TRBJ1-4|TRBV6-5
TGTGCCAGCAGTTACGGCCGGGCCGCTAATGAAAAACTGTTTTTT
CASSYGRAANEKLFF
>NA|NA|TRBJ2-3|TRBV12-3/TRBV12-4
TGTGCCAGCGGCCTCTCAATCACAGATACGCAGTATTTT
CASGLSITDTQYF
>NA|TRBD1|TRBJ1-2|TRBV7-9
TGTGCCAGCAGCTTAGAGACAGGGGTAAACTATGGCTACACCTTC
CASSLETGVNYGYTF
>NA|NA|TRBJ2-7|TRBV6-1
TGTGCCAGCAGTGAATCCTGGGGGGCTTCCTACGAGCAGTACTTC
CASSESWGASYEQYF
>NA|TRBD2|TRBJ2-2|TRBV11-2
TGTGCCAGCAGCTTAGGTCCCCAGCGGGGGGGCGCCGGGGAGCTGTTTTTT
CASSLGPQRGGAGELFF
>NA|NA|TRBJ1-1|TRBV7-9
TGTGCCAGCAGTTTTTGGGGGGCCCCCAAGGGCACTGAAGCTTTCTTT
CASSFWGAPKGTEAFF
>many|NA|TRBJ1-2|TRBV10-3
TGTGCCATCAGTGAGTCGGACTATGGCTACACCTTC
CAISESDYGYTF
>NA|TRBD1|TRBJ1-2|TRBV7-8
TGTGCCAGCAGCTCTAAGACAGGGGATACCTATGGCTACACCTTC
CASSSKTGDTYGYTF
>few|TRBD1|TRBJ1-5|TRBV6-2/TRBV6-3
TGTGCCAGCAGTTACCCGGGACAGCCCGTGGAGCCCCAGCATTTT
CASSYPGQPVEPQHF
>NA|TRBD2|TRBJ2-5|TRBV6-2/TRBV6-3
TGTGCCAGCGGTTTCGCCGGGAGGAGAGAGACCCAGTACTTC
CASGFAGRRETQYF
>NA|TRBD1|TRBJ2-7|TRBV7-6
TGTGCCAGCAGCTTAGGTACAGGGGATCTCGAGCAGTACTTC
CASSLGTGDLEQYF
>NA|TRBD2|TRBJ2-3|TRBV28
TGTGCCAGCACCGCACTAGCGGGGGGGCAGGATACGCAGTATTTT
CASTALAGGQDTQYF
>NA|NA|TRBJ2-5|TRBV5-1
TGCGCCAGCAGCTTGGTGTCACAAGCCCTTCAAGAGACCCAGTACTTC
CASSLVSQALQETQYF
>few|NA|TRBJ2-3|TRBV4-3
TGCGCCAGCAGCCTCAACATATATCTAGGCGAGACCACAGATACGCAGTATTTT
CASSLNIYLGETTDTQYF
>NA|TRBD2|TRBJ2-1|TRBV15
TGTGCCACCAGCAGCCACCTTACAGCGACTAGCAGTCTCAATGAGCAGTTCTTC
CATSSHLTATSSLNEQFF
>NA|TRBD1|TRBJ1-5|TRBV6-6
TGTGCCGGCAGTTACTCAACAGGGGATAGCAATCAGCCCCAGCATTTT
CAGSYSTGDSNQPQHF
>NA|NA|TRBJ1-2|TRBV12-3/TRBV12-4
TGTGCCAGCAAATGGGGGCGTACTGACTCCAAGGACTATGGCTACACCTTC
CASKWGRTDSKDYGYTF
>NA|NA|TRBJ2-4|TRBV29-1
TGCAGCGTCCAACCCTTGGGCACCAAACGGCTGTACTTC
CSVQPLGTKRLYF
>NA|TRBD1|TRBJ2-1|TRBV6-6
TGTGCCAGCAGTTTTGGAGGACAGGGTTACAATGAGCAGTTCTTC
CASSFGGQGYNEQFF
>NA|NA|TRBJ1-5|TRBV14
TGTGCCAGCAGCCAGGGTAAATATCAGCCCCAGCATTTT
CASSQGKYQPQHF
>NA|TRBD2|TRBJ2-3|TRBV20-1
TGCAGTGCTCCAGGGACTAGCGAGAATTCAGATACGCAGTATTTT
CSAPGTSENSDTQYF
>NA|TRBD2|TRBJ2-3|TRBV27
TGTGCCAGCAGTCGCCGGACTAGAATCGCAGATACGCAGTATTTT
CASSRRTRIADTQYF
>NA|TRBD1|TRBJ2-2|TRBV4-1
TGCGCCAGCAGCCAACCAGGGGGCACCGGGGAGCTGTTTTTT
CASSQPGGTGELFF